Each of the 11 T cell receptor beta chains below was sequenced from the same sample in a study of blood T cell repertoires in COVID-19. Clones were sequenced by immunoSEQ multiplex PCR, and TCRdb holds only the in-frame ones, with some missing. In the table there are roughly 100,000 clones, 80% to 85% of which are singletons. Sequenced input: peripheral blood. The receptors derive from an elderly man with acute or convalescent COVID-19.

In its sample, this clone was seen once. This chain uses TRBV28 with TRBJ1-2, with 7 bases matching TRBD1. The junction had 7 bases not matched to a gene; V was cut back by 4 bases and J by 8 bases. The CDR3 is 13 residues long. CDR1 and CDR2 (germline): MDHEN, SYDVKM. The CDR3 sequence is CASSYDRAIGYTF. DNA of the CDR3: TGTGCCAGCAGTTACGACAGGGCAATCGGCTACACCTTC.

This chain joins TRBV11-2 and TRBJ2-1; D gene ambiguous. CDR1 is SGHAT and CDR2 is FQNNGV in the germline V gene. The V and J ends lost 6 bases and 10 bases respectively, with 10 bases between them. CDR3 length equals 11 residues. CDR3 sequence: CASSPHREQFF. For the CDR3, the DNA is TGTGCCAGCAGTCCCCACCGGGAGCAGTTCTTC.

This chain joins TRBV15 and TRBJ2-7, with TRBD2 matching 8 bases. Germline values: CDR1 LNHNV, CDR2 YYDKDF (reference sequence). This CDR3 spans 15 amino acids. The V gene end was trimmed by 2 bases and the J gene end by 4 bases; junction bases not matched to a gene: 7. CDR3 sequence: CATSRHRLASYEQYF. The CDR3 nucleotides are TGTGCCACCAGCAGACACCGACTAGCGTCTTACGAGCAGTACTTC.

This chain connects TRBV28 to TRBJ1-2, with a possible D match to TRBD1 (5 bases). Germline CDR1 MDHEN, CDR2 SYDVKM. V was pared by 4 bases and J by 6 bases, with 15 bases between. The CDR3 is made up of 14 amino acids. The CDR3 loop reads CASSSNGQGNGYTF. The CDR3 DNA is TGTGCCAGCAGTTCCAATGGGCAGGGAAATGGCTACACCTTC.

The chain joins TRBV10-3 to TRBJ1-1; 8 bases line up with TRBD1. The CDR3 totals 13 residues. CDR1 ENHRY and CDR2 SYGVKD come from the germline V gene. Germline trimming cut 6 bases from V and 4 bases from J; bases unmatched to any gene: 4. Here the CDR3 DNA reads TGTGCCATCAGCGGACAGGGAGGCACTGAAGCTTTCTTT. This gives the protein CAISGQGGTEAFF.

The chain recombines TRBV2 with TRBJ1-2, with D perhaps matching TRBD1 (6 bases). This CDR3 is 16 amino acids long. V was clipped by 6 bases and J by 2 bases, with 19 bases between them. In germline, CDR1 is SNHLY, CDR2 FYNNEI. DNA for the CDR3: TGTGCCAGCAGCCCTAGCTGGGACATACGAAACTATGGCTACACCTTC. This encodes CASSPSWDIRNYGYTF.

The gene calls are TRBV10-3 and TRBJ2-4; 10 bases align to TRBD1. V lost 4 bases and J lost 7; bases outside the gene matches: 4. The germline CDR1 and CDR2 sequences are ENHRY and SYGVKD. CDR3 length: 14 residues. The CDR3 spells CAISGQGARNIQYF. The CDR3 bases are TGTGCCATCAGTGGACAGGGGGCGCGTAACATTCAGTACTTC.

CDR3 DNA sequence: TGTGCCAGTAGACCGGGACTAGCGGTCTACAATGAGCAGTTCTTC. Its translation: CASRPGLAVYNEQFF. V and J are TRBV19 and TRBJ2-1, with TRBD2 matching over 11 bases. With V trimmed by 6 bases and J by 3 bases, 4 bases remained unmatched. The CDR3 runs 15 residues. From germline, CDR1 is LNHDA and CDR2 SQIVND (reference sequence).

The chain recombines TRBV2 with TRBJ1-2; no clear D. Per germline, CDR1 SNHLY and CDR2 FYNNEI. V lost 9 bases, J lost 2 bases, and 10 bases lay in between. This CDR3 spans 12 amino acids. CDR3 protein: CARKGENYGYTF. Here the CDR3 DNA reads TGTGCCAGGAAAGGAGAAAACTATGGCTACACCTTC.

DNA for the CDR3: TGTGCCAGCAGTCCCGGGACAGTGGGTCTGGAGACCCAGTACTTC. Translated, it gives CASSPGTVGLETQYF. V and J are TRBV5-6 and TRBJ2-5, with 7 bases aligning to TRBD1. Germline-derived CDR1 and CDR2 are SGHDT and YYEEEE. The CDR3 contains 15 residues. V shed 5 bases, J shed 5 bases, and the junction held 12 bases outside the gene matches. The full variable domain, rest sourced from reference TRBV5-6 and TRBJ2-5, is DAGVTQSPTHLIKTRGQQVTLRCSPKSGHDTVSWYQQALGQGPQFIFQYYEEEERQRGNFPDRFSGHQFPNYSSELNVNALLLGDSALYLCASSPGTVGLETQYFGPGTRLLVL.

The chain has TRBV18 and TRBJ1-2, with 7 bases identical to TRBD1. J lost 4 bases, V lost 3 bases, and 8 bases had no gene match. This CDR3 is built from 15 residues. Germline V gene lookup returns CDR1 KGHSH and CDR2 LQKENI. CDR3 protein: CASSPGQYLGYGYTF. DNA for the CDR3: TGTGCCAGCTCACCGGGACAGTATCTCGGCTATGGCTACACCTTC.